This paragraph covers one TCR beta chain sequence. Unmatched junction bases numbered 1, after V lost 0 bases and J lost 4 bases. The CDR3 is 14 residues long. Germline lookup yields CDR1 SGDLS and CDR2 YYNGEE. The assay was immunoSEQ multiplex PCR, and TCRdb's table has in-frame clones only and misses some. Of some 73,000 clones listed, about nine tenths are singletons. These data come from a study of OX40 agonist ivuxolimab in advanced cancers. Study context: Participants could have had prior anti-PD-1, anti-PD-L1 or anti-CTLA-4 therapy, and around 43% had some.

The material sequenced was CD4+ or CD8+ T cells sorted from blood, taken in a trial of the OX40 agonist ivuxolimab. The chain combines TRBV9 with TRBJ2-1; 7 bases align to TRBD2. This clonotype was sampled from an adult with an advanced solid tumor such as melanoma, head and neck, liver or kidney cancer. CDR3 amino acids: CASSVGGSYNEQFF. The DNA for the CDR3 is TGTGCCAGCAGCGTAGGCGGGAGTTACAATGAGCAGTTCTTC.